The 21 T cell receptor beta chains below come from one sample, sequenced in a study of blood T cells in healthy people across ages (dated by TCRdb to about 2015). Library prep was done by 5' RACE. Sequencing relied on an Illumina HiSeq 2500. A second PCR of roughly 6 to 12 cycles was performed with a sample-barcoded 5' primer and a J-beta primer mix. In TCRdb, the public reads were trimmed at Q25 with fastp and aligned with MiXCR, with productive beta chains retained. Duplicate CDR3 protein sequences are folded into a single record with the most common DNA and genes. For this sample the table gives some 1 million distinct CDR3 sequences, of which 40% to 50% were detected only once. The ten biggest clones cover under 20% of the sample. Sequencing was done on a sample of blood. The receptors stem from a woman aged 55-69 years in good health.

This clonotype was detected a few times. In DNA form, the CDR3 reads TGTGCCAGCAGCGGATCCGGGACGGATTTCTATGGCTACACCTTC. Translating gives CASSGSGTDFYGYTF. V is TRBV5-6 and J is TRBJ1-2, with D possibly TRBD1 on 5 matching bases. CDR1 and CDR2 from the germline V gene are SGHDT and YYEEEE. V shed 4 bases and J shed 4 bases, with 17 bases lying between them. The CDR3 sequence is 15 residues long.

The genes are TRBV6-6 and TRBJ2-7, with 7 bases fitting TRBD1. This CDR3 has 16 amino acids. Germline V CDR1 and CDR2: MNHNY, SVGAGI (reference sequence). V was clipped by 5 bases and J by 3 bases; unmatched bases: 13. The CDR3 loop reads CASSAPDRAVGYEQYF. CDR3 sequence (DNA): TGTGCCAGCAGTGCGCCCGACAGGGCAGTGGGCTACGAGCAGTACTTC.

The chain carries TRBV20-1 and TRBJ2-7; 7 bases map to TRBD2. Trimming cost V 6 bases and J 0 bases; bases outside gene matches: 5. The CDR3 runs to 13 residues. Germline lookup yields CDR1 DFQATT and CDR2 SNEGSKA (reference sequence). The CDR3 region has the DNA TGCAGTGCCGCCGGGACTATCTCCTACGAGCAGTACTTC. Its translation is CSAAGTISYEQYF.

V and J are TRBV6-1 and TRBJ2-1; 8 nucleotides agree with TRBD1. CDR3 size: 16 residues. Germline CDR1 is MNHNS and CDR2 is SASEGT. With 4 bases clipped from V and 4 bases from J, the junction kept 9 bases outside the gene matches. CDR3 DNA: TGTGCCAGCAGTGCGATTCCGGACAGGGCGTACAATGAGCAGTTCTTC. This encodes CASSAIPDRAYNEQFF.

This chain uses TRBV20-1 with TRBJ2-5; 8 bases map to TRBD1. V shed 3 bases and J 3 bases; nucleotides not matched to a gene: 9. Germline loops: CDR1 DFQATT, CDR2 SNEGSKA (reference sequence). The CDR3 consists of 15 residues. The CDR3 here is CSASPIGTGKETQYF. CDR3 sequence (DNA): TGCAGTGCTAGCCCCATCGGGACAGGAAAAGAGACCCAGTACTTC.

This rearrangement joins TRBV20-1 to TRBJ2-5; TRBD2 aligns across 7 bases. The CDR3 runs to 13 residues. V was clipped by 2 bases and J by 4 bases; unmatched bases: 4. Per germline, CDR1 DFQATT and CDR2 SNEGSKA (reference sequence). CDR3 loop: CSARPGGGETQYF. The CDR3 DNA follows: TGCAGTGCTAGACCGGGCGGGGGAGAGACCCAGTACTTC.

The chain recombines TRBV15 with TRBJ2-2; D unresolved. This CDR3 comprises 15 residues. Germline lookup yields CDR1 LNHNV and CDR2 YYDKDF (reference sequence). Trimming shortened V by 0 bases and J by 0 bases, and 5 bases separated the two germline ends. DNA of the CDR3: TGTGCCACCAGCAGAGATCCGTCGAACACCGGGGAGCTGTTTTTT. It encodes CATSRDPSNTGELFF.

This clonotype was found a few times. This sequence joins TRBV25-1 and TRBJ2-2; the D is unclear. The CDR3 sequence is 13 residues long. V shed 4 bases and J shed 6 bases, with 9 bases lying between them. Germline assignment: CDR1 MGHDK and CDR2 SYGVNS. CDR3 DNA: TGTGCCAGCAGTGGCGGTTTTGCCGGGGAGCTGTTTTTT. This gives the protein CASSGGFAGELFF. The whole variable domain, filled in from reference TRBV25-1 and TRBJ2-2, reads EADIYQTPRYLVIGTGKKITLECSQTMGHDKMYWYQQDPGMELHLIHYSYGVNSTEKGDLSSESTVSRIRTEHFPLTLESARPSHTSQYLCASSGGFAGELFFGEGSRLTVL.

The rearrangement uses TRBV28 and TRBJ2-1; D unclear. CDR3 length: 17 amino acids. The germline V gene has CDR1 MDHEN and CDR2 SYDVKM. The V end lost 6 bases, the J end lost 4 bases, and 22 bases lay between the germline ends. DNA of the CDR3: TGTGCCAGCAGAATTCGCCCACTTAAGAGGCGATACAATGAGCAGTTCTTC. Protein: CASRIRPLKRRYNEQFF.

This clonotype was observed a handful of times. CDR3 loop: CASSFHLGGTGGNEQFF. CDR3 coding DNA: TGTGCCAGCAGCTTCCATCTGGGGGGAACGGGGGGGAATGAGCAGTTCTTC. This chain joins TRBV13 and TRBJ2-1, with TRBD2 matching 8 bases. This CDR3 is built from 17 residues. V gave up 3 bases and J gave up 7 bases; unmatched junction bases: 14. Germline V CDR1 and CDR2: PRHDT, FYEKMQ (reference sequence).

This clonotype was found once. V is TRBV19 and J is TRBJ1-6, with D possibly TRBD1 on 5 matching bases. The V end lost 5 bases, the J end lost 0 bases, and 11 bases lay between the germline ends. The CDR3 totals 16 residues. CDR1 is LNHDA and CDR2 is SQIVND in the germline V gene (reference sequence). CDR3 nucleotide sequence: TGTGCCAGTAGTCCTAGACAGAGCTCCTATAATTCACCCCTCCACTTT. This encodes CASSPRQSSYNSPLHF.

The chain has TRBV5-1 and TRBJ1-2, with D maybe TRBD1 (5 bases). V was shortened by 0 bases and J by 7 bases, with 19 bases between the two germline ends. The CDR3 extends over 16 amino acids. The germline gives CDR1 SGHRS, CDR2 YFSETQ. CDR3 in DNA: TGCGCCAGCAGCTTGGGTCAGGGTGCGGGAGGCTTTGGCTACACCTTC. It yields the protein CASSLGQGAGGFGYTF. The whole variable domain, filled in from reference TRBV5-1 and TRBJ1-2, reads KAGVTQTPRYLIKTRGQQVTLSCSPISGHRSVSWYQQTPGQGLQFLFEYFSETQRNKGNFPGRFSGRQFSNSRSEMNVSTLELGDSALYLCASSLGQGAGGFGYTFGSGTRLTVV.

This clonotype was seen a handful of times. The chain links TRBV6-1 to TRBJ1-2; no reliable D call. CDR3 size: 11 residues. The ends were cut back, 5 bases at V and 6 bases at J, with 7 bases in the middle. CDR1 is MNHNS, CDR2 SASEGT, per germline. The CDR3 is CASSMVDGYTF. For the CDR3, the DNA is TGTGCCAGCAGTATGGTGGATGGCTACACCTTC.

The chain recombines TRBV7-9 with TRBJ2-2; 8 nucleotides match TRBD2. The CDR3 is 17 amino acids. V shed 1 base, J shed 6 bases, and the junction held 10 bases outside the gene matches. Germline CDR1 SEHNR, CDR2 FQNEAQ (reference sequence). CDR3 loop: CASSLVEPAGAPGELFF. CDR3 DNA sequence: TGTGCCAGCAGCTTAGTTGAGCCAGCGGGGGCGCCCGGGGAGCTGTTTTTT.

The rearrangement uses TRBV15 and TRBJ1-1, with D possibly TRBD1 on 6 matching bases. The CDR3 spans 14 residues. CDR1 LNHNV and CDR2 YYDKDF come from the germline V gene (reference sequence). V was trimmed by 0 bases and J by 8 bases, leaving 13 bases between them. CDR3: CATSRERKQGEAFF. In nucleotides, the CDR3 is TGTGCCACCAGCAGAGAAAGGAAACAGGGCGAAGCTTTCTTT.

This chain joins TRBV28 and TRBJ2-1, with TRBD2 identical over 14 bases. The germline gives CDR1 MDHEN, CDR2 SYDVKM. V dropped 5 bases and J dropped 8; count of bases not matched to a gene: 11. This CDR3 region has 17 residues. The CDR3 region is CASSTPTTSGRGDEQFF. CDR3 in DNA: TGTGCCAGCAGTACACCCACGACTAGCGGGAGGGGCGATGAGCAGTTCTTC.

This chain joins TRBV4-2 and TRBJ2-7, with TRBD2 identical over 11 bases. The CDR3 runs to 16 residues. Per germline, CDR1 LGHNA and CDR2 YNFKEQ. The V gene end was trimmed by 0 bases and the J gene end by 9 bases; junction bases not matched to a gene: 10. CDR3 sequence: CASSQEVAGGPGGQYF. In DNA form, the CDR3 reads TGTGCCAGCAGCCAAGAGGTAGCGGGAGGGCCCGGAGGGCAGTACTTC.

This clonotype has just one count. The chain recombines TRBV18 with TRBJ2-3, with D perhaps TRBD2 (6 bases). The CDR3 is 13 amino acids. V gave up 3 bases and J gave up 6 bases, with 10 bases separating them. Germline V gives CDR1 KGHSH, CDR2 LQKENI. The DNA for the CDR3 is TGTGCCAGCTCACCGGAGGGGCCGGATACGCAGTATTTT. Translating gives CASSPEGPDTQYF. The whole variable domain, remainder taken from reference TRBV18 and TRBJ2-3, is NAGVMQNPRHLVRRRGQEARLRCSPMKGHSHVYWYRQLPEEGLKFMVYLQKENIIDESGMPKERFSAEFPKEGPSILRIQQVVRGDSAAYFCASSPEGPDTQYFGPGTRLTVL.

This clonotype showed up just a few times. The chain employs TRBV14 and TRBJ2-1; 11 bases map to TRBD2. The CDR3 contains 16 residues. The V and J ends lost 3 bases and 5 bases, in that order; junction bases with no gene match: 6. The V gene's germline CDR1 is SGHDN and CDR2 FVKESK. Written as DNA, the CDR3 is TGTGCCAGCAGCCAGGCCGGGACTAGCGGTAACAATGAGCAGTTCTTC. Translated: CASSQAGTSGNNEQFF.

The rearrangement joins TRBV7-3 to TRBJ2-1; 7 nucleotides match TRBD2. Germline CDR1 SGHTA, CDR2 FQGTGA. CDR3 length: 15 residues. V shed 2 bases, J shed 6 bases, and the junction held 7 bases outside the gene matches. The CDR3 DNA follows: TGTGCCAGCAGCTTATCCAGCGGGGCCTCCAATGAGCAGTTCTTC. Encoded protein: CASSLSSGASNEQFF.

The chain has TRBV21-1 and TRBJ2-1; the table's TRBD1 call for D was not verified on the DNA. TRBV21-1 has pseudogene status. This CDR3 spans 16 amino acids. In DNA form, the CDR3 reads TGTGCCAGCACCTCCCTACCGGGACAGGGGCTGGATGAGCAGTTCTTC. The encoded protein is CASTSLPGQGLDEQFF.